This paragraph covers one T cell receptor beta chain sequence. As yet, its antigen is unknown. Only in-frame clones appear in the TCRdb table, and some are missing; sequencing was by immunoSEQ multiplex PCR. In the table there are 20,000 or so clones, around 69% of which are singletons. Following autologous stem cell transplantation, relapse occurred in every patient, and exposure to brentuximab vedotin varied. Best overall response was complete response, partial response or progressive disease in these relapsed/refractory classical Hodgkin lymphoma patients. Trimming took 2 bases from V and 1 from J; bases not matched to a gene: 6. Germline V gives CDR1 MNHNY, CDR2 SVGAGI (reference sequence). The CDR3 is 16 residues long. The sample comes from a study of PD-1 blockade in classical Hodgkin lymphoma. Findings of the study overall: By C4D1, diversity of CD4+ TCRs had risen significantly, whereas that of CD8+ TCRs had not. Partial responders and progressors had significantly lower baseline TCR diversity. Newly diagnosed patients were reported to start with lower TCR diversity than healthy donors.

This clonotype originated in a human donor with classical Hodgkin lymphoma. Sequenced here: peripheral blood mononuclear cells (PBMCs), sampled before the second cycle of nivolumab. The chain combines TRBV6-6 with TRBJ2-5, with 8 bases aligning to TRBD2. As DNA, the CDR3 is TGTGCCAGCAGTTACCCACTAGCGGTACCCCAAGAGACCCAGTACTTC. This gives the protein CASSYPLAVPQETQYF.